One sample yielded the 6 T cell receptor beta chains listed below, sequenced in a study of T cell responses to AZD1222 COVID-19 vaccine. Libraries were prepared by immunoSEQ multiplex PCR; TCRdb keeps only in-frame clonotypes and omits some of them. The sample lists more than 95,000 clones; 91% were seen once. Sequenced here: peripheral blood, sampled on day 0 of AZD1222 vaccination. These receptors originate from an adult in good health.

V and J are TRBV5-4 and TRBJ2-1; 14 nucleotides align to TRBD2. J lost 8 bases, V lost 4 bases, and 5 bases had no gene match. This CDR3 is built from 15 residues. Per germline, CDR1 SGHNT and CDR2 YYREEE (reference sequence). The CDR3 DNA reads TGTGCCAGCAGCCCTGGACTAGCGGGAGGCCATGAGCAGTTCTTC. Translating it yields CASSPGLAGGHEQFF.

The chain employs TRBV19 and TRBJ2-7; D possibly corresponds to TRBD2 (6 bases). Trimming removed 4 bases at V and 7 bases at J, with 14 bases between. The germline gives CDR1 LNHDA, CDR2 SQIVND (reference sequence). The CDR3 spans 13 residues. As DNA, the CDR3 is TGTGCCAGTAGTACCCCCGTGGGGGGAGAGCAGTACTTC. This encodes CASSTPVGGEQYF.

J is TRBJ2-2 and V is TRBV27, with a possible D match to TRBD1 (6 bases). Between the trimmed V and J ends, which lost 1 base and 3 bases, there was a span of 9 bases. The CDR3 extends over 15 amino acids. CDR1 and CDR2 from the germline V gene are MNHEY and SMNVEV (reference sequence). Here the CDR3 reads CASSLFAGDTGELFF. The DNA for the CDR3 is TGTGCCAGCAGTTTATTTGCAGGGGACACCGGGGAGCTGTTTTTT.

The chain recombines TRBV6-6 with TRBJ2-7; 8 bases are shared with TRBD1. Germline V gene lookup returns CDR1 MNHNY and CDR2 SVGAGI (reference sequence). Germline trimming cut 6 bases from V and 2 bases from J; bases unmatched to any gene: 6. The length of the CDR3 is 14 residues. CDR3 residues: CASSGQGLAYEQYF. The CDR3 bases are TGTGCCAGCAGCGGACAGGGCCTCGCCTACGAGCAGTACTTC.

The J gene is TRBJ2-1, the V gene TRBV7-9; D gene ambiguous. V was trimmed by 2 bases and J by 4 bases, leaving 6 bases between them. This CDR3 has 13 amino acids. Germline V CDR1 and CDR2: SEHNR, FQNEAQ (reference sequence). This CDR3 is CASSLREYNEQFF. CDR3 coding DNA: TGTGCCAGCAGCTTAAGGGAATACAATGAGCAGTTCTTC.

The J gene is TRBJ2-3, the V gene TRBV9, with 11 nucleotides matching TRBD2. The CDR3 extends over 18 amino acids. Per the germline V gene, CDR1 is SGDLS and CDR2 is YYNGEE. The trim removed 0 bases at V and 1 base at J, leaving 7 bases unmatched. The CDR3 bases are TGTGCCAGCAGCGTAGGGGTAGCGGGAGGGCGAGGCACAGATACGCAGTATTTT. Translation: CASSVGVAGGRGTDTQYF.